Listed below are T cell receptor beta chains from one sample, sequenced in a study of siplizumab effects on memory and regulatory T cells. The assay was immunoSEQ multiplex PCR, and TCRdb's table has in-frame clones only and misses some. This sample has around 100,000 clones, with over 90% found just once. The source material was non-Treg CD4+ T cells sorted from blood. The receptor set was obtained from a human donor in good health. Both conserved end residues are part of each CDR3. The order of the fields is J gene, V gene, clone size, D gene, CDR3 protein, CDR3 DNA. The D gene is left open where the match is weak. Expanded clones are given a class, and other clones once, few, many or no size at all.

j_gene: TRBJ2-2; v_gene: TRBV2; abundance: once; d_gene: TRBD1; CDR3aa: CASKATGGYTGELFF; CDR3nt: TGTGCCAGCAAAGCTACAGGGGGTTACACCGGGGAGCTGTTTTTT
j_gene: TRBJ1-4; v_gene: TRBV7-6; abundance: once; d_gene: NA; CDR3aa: CASSKRQKDNEKLFF; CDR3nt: TGTGCCAGCAGCAAAAGACAGAAAGATAATGAAAAACTGTTTTTT
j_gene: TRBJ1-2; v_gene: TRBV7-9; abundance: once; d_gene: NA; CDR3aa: CASSFTTASGYTF; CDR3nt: TGTGCCAGCAGCTTTACGACAGCCTCTGGCTACACCTTC
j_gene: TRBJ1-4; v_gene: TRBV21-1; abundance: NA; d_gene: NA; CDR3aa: CASSKNLTEATNEKLFF; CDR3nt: TGTGCCAGCAGCAAAAATTTAACAGAAGCAACTAATGAAAAACTGTTTTTT
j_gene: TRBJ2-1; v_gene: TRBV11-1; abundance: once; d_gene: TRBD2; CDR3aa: CASSLGSGTYNEQFF; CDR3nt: TGTGCCAGCAGCTTAGGTAGCGGGACGTACAATGAGCAGTTCTTC
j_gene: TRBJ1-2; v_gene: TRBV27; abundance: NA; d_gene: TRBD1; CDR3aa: CASSAPRDRGRVSGYTF; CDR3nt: TGTGCCAGCAGTGCTCCCCGGGACAGGGGGCGCGTGAGTGGCTACACCTTC
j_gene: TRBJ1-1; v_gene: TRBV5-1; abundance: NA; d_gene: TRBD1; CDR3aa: CASSSGQGSTEAFF; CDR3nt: TGCGCCAGCAGTTCGGGACAGGGTAGCACTGAAGCTTTCTTT
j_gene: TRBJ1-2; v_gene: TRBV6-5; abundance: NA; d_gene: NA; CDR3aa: CASSYSAGRGYTF; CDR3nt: TGTGCCAGCAGTTACAGTGCAGGGAGAGGCTACACCTTC
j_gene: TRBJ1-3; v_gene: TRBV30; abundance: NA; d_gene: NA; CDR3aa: CAWSAVSGNTIYF; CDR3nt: TGTGCCTGGAGTGCCGTCTCTGGAAACACCATATATTTT
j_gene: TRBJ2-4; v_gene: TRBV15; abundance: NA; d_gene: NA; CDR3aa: CATSRDTGRVAIQYF; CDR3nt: TGTGCCACCAGCAGAGACACAGGGAGGGTGGCCATTCAGTACTTC
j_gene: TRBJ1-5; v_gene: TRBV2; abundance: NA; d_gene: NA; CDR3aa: CASSDDQPQHF; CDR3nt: TGTGCCAGCAGTGATGATCAGCCCCAGCATTTT
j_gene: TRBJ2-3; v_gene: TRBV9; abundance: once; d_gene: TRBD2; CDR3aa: CASSSRGTSGMPDTQYF; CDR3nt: TGTGCCAGCAGCTCCAGAGGAACTAGCGGGATGCCAGATACGCAGTATTTT
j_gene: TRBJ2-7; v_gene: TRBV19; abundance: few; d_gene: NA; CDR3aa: CASRYSNGEQYF; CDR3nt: TGTGCCAGTAGATATTCTAACGGCGAGCAGTACTTC
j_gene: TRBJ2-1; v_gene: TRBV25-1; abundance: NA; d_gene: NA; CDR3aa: CASISDHYNEQFF; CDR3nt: TGTGCCAGCATTAGCGATCACTACAATGAGCAGTTCTTC
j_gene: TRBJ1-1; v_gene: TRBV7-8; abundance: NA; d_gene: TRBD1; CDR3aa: CASSAARGTAEAFF; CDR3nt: TGTGCCAGCAGCGCGGCTCGTGGGACAGCTGAAGCTTTCTTT
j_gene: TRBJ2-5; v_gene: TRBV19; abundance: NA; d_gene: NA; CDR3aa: CASSMGRDNQETQYF; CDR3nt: TGTGCCAGTAGTATGGGGCGGGACAACCAAGAGACCCAGTACTTC
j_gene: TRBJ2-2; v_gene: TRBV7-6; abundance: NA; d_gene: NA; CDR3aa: CASSLALAFGELFF; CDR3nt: TGTGCCAGCAGCTTAGCACTAGCTTTCGGGGAGCTGTTTTTT
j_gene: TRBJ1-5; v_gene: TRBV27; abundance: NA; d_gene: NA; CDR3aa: CASSFRRGPDQPQHF; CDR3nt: TGTGCCAGCAGTTTTCGTCGGGGTCCGGATCAGCCCCAGCATTTT
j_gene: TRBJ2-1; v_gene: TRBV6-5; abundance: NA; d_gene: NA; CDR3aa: CASSSWDSSYNEQFF; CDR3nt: TGTGCCAGCAGTTCTTGGGACTCCTCCTACAATGAGCAGTTCTTC
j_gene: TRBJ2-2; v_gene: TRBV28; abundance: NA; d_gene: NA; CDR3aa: CASRESGLQTGELFF; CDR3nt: TGTGCCAGCAGGGAATCGGGGCTACAAACCGGGGAGCTGTTTTTT
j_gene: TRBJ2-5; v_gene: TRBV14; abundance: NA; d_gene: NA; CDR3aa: CASSQVQGQETQYF; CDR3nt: TGTGCCAGCAGCCAAGTCCAGGGGCAAGAGACCCAGTACTTC
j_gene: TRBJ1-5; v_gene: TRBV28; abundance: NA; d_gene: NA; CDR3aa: CASSLLMMGEGQPQHF; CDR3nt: TGTGCCAGCAGTTTATTGATGATGGGGGAAGGTCAGCCCCAGCATTTT
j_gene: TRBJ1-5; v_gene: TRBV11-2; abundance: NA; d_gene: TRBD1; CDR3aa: CASSSVTGRSQPQHF; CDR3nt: TGTGCCAGCAGCTCTGTGACAGGGAGGTCTCAGCCCCAGCATTTT
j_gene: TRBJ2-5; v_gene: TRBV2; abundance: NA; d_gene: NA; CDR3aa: CASSQQGAQETQYF; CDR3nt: TGTGCCAGCAGTCAACAGGGCGCGCAAGAGACCCAGTACTTC
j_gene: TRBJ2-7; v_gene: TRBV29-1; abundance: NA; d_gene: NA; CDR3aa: CSIKGTTYEQYF; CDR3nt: TGCAGCATTAAGGGGACGACCTACGAGCAGTACTTC
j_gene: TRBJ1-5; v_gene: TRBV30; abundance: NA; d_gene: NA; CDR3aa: CAWSGQGSNQPQHF; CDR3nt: TGTGCCTGGAGTGGCCAGGGAAGCAATCAGCCCCAGCATTTT
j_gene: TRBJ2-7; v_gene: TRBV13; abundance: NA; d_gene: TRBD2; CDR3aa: CASSWTSGSYEQYF; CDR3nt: TGTGCCAGCAGCTGGACTAGCGGTTCCTACGAGCAGTACTTC
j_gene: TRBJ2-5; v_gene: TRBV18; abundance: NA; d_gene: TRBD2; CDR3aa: CASSLGLAAAEETQYF; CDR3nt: TGTGCCAGCTCACTCGGACTAGCGGCTGCCGAAGAGACCCAGTACTTC
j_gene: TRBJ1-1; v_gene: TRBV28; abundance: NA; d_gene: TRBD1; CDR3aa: CASRTLTGPGSTEAFF; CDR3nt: TGTGCCAGCAGAACCTTGACAGGGCCGGGGAGCACTGAAGCTTTCTTT
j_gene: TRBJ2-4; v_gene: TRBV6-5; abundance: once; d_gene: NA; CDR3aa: CASSSGGGLRNIQYF; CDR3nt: TGTGCCAGCAGTTCTGGCGGAGGCTTGAGAAACATTCAGTACTTC
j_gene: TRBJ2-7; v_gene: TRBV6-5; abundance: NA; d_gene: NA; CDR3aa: CASRLRDSPPYEQYF; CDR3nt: TGTGCCAGCAGACTAAGGGACTCGCCACCATACGAGCAGTACTTC
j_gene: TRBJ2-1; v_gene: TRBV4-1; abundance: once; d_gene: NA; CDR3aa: CASSKGPEHPEQFF; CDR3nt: TGCGCCAGCAGCAAAGGGCCAGAGCACCCTGAGCAGTTCTTC
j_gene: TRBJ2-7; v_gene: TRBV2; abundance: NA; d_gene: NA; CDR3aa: CASRRNPAGEQYF; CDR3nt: TGTGCCAGCAGGAGGAATCCGGCGGGGGAGCAGTACTTC
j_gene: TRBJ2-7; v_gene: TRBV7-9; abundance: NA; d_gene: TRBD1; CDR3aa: CASSSLTGAYEQYF; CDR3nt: TGTGCCAGCAGCTCCCTGACAGGGGCCTACGAGCAGTACTTC
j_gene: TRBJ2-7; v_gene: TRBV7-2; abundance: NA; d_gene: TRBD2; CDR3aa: CASSLGLAGGVGTYEQYF; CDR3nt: TGTGCCAGCAGCTTAGGACTAGCGGGAGGAGTTGGAACCTACGAGCAGTACTTC
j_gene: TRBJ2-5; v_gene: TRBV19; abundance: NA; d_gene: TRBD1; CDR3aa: CASSIAPTGGETQYF; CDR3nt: TGTGCCAGTAGTATAGCCCCGACAGGGGGAGAGACCCAGTACTTC
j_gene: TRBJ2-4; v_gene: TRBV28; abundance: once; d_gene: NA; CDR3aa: CASSYRHFLNDIQYF; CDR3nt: TGTGCCAGCAGTTACAGACACTTTCTCAATGACATTCAGTACTTC
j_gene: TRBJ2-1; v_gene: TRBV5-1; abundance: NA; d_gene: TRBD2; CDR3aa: CASSLGLARYNEQFF; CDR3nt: TGCGCCAGCAGCCTGGGACTAGCGCGGTACAATGAGCAGTTCTTC
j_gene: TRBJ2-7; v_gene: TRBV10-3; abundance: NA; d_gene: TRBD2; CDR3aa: CAISDGTSGSYEQYF; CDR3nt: TGTGCCATCAGTGATGGGACTAGCGGCTCCTACGAGCAGTACTTC
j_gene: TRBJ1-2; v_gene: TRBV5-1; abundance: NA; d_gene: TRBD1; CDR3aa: CASSLGDRDYGYTF; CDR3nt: TGCGCCAGCAGCTTGGGGGACAGAGACTATGGCTACACCTTC
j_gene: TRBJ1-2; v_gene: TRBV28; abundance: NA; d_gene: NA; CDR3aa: CASSLGQGRGYGYTF; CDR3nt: TGTGCCAGCAGTTTAGGTCAGGGCCGCGGCTATGGCTACACCTTC
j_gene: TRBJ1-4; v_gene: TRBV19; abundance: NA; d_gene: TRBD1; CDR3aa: CASSFTGQGGEKLFF; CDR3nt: TGTGCCAGTAGTTTTACGGGACAGGGGGGTGAAAAACTGTTTTTT
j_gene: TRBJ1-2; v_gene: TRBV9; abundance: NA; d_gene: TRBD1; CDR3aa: CASSVGDSLSYGYTF; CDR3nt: TGTGCCAGCAGCGTAGGGGACAGTCTTTCCTATGGCTACACCTTC
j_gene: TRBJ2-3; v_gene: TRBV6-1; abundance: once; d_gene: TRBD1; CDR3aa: CASSEGQGQGTDTQYF; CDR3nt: TGTGCCAGCAGTGAAGGTCAAGGACAGGGCACAGATACGCAGTATTTT
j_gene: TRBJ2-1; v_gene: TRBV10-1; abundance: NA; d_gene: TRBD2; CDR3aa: CASSETLAGDGEQFF; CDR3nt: TGCGCCAGCAGTGAGACACTAGCGGGAGACGGAGAGCAGTTCTTC
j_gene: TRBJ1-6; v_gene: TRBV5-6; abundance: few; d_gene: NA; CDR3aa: CASSFANPGSPLHF; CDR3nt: TGTGCCAGCAGCTTTGCCAACCCGGGGTCACCCCTCCACTTT